Below, 20 T cell receptor beta chains from the same sample are listed, as sequenced in a study of T cell responses to AZD1222 COVID-19 vaccine. TCRdb's table, derived via immunoSEQ multiplex PCR, lists solely in-frame clones and lacks some. This table has some 160,000 clones, 80% to 95% appearing once. The sample here was peripheral blood, taken on day 0 of AZD1222 vaccination. These receptors came from an adult in good health.

This rearrangement joins TRBV6-2 or TRBV6-3 to TRBJ1-2, with D unresolved. The CDR3 contains 13 residues. Germline V gene sequence: CDR1 MNHEY, CDR2 SVGEGT. V lost 0 bases and J lost 8, with 10 bases in between. This CDR3 reads CASSYSLVGGYTF. Here the CDR3 DNA reads TGTGCCAGCAGTTACTCTCTGGTGGGAGGCTACACCTTC.

As for this clone: This specimen includes other DNA sequences encoding the same CDR3. The DNA for the CDR3 is TGTGCCAGCAGCTTAGTCGGGGGGCAGCCCCAGCATTTT. Protein product: CASSLVGGQPQHF. The J gene is TRBJ1-5, the V gene TRBV7-2, with D possibly being TRBD1 (5 bases). Trimming took 1 base from V and 7 from J, leaving 8 bases between them. The germline V gene has CDR1 SGHTA and CDR2 FQGNSA. This CDR3 is 13 amino acids long.

The chain combines TRBV6-2 or TRBV6-3 with TRBJ2-7, with D perhaps matching TRBD2 (7 bases). This CDR3 spans 15 amino acids. Trimming pared 6 bases from V and 2 bases from J, leaving 17 bases between. Per germline, CDR1 MNHEY and CDR2 SVGEGT. CDR3 DNA sequence: TGTGCCAGCAGCCCCCGGGACGGGGGGCCCTACGAGCAGTACTTC. Translation: CASSPRDGGPYEQYF.

The J gene is TRBJ2-2, the V gene TRBV6-5; no clear D. The germline CDR1 and CDR2 sequences are MNHEY and SVGAGI. Trimming cost V 9 bases and J 2 bases, with 7 bases left between them. This CDR3 has 12 amino acids. This CDR3 reads CASCGNTGELFF. CDR3 in DNA: TGTGCCAGTTGCGGTAACACCGGGGAGCTGTTTTTT.

V and J are TRBV11-2 and TRBJ2-3; 7 bases are shared with TRBD2. Losses at the gene ends were 6 bases for V and 2 bases for J; bases not matched to a gene: 11. This CDR3 comprises 16 residues. Germline values: CDR1 SGHAT, CDR2 FQNNGV. As DNA, the CDR3 is TGTGCCAGCAGTGAAGAAGTAGCGGGTTACACAGATACGCAGTATTTT. Its translation is CASSEEVAGYTDTQYF.

In its sample, this clone was seen a few times. The gene calls are TRBV7-6 and TRBJ2-7; 9 nucleotides line up with TRBD1. V shed 1 base and J 3 bases; nucleotides not matched to a gene: 4. The CDR3 covers 15 residues. Per germline, CDR1 SGHVS and CDR2 FNYEAQ. The CDR3 sequence is CASSLDTGGGYEQYF. Written as DNA, the CDR3 is TGTGCCAGCAGCTTAGATACAGGGGGCGGCTACGAGCAGTACTTC.

The V and J genes are TRBV4-3 and TRBJ1-1; D gene ambiguous. The V and J ends lost 0 bases and 5 bases respectively, with 13 bases between them. Germline V CDR1 and CDR2: LGHNA, YSLEER. This CDR3 is 15 amino acids long. The CDR3 spells CASSQDSLLWTEAFF. CDR3 in DNA: TGCGCCAGCAGCCAAGATAGCCTTCTGTGGACTGAAGCTTTCTTT.

The chain uses TRBV5-6 and TRBJ1-1; D uncertain. V gave up 0 bases and J gave up 5 bases, with 8 bases separating them. Germline values: CDR1 SGHDT, CDR2 YYEEEE. CDR3 size: 13 residues. The chain's CDR3 is CASSLGWGTEAFF. The CDR3 coding sequence is TGTGCCAGCAGCTTGGGCTGGGGTACTGAAGCTTTCTTT.

The V gene is TRBV5-6, the J gene TRBJ2-5, with a tentative D call TRBD1 (5 bases). The germline V gene encodes CDR1 SGHDT and CDR2 YYEEEE. CDR3 size: 16 residues. Trimming removed 5 bases from V and 0 bases from J, with 17 bases in between. CDR3 loop: CASRATAEFYQETQYF. CDR3 coding DNA: TGTGCCAGCAGGGCGACAGCAGAATTCTACCAAGAGACCCAGTACTTC.

The table lists this clone with a count of one. The chain recombines TRBV7-6 with TRBJ1-2; D perhaps matches TRBD1 (6 bases). Between the trimmed V and J ends, which lost 5 bases and 6 bases, there was a span of 13 bases. CDR3 length: 13 amino acids. The V gene's germline CDR1 is SGHVS and CDR2 FNYEAQ. CDR3: CASSPGTPHGYTF. DNA for the CDR3: TGTGCCAGCAGCCCCGGGACACCCCATGGCTACACCTTC.

This clone qualifies as medium-sized (0.01 to 0.1%). The V and J genes are TRBV7-6 and TRBJ1-4, with TRBD1 identical over 7 bases. This CDR3 has 15 residues. Unmatched junction bases numbered 2, after V lost 4 bases and J lost 0 bases. The V gene's germline CDR1 is SGHVS and CDR2 FNYEAQ. In nucleotides, the CDR3 is TGTGCCAGCAGCTCCGGACAGGCAACTAATGAAAAACTGTTTTTT. This codes for CASSSGQATNEKLFF. Based on the CDR3 plus reference TRBV7-6 and TRBJ1-4, the full variable domain is GAGVSQSPRYKVTKRGQDVALRCDPISGHVSLYWYRQALGQGPEFLTYFNYEAQQDKSGLPNDRFSAERPEGSISTLTIQRTEQRDSAMYRCASSSGQATNEKLFFGSGTQLSVL.

V gene TRBV18 combines with J gene TRBJ2-7; 11 nucleotides match TRBD2. Trimming cost V 0 bases and J 7 bases; bases outside gene matches: 8. The CDR3 is 16 amino acids. Per the germline V gene, CDR1 is KGHSH and CDR2 is LQKENI. The CDR3 coding sequence is TGTGCCAGCTCACCACCAAAGGGGACTAGCGGTAGAGAGCAGTACTTC. The encoded protein is CASSPPKGTSGREQYF.

J is TRBJ2-3 and V is TRBV5-1; 13 nucleotides align to TRBD2. With 2 bases clipped from V and 2 bases from J, the junction kept 8 bases outside the gene matches. The CDR3 contains 18 residues. In germline, CDR1 is SGHRS, CDR2 YFSETQ. CDR3 in amino acids: CASSFRTSGSSSTDTQYF. CDR3 sequence (DNA): TGCGCCAGCAGCTTTAGGACTAGCGGGAGTTCCTCCACAGATACGCAGTATTTT.

This chain connects TRBV5-6 to TRBJ2-7; 11 bases are a match to TRBD2. V shed 0 bases, J shed 1 base, and the junction held 0 bases outside the gene matches. This CDR3 has 15 residues. Per the germline V gene, CDR1 is SGHDT and CDR2 is YYEEEE. CDR3 sequence reads: CASSLGLAGSYEQYF. For the CDR3, the DNA is TGTGCCAGCAGCTTGGGACTAGCGGGATCCTACGAGCAGTACTTC.

The chain combines TRBV5-6 with TRBJ1-3; 7 bases line up with TRBD1. Germline V gives CDR1 SGHDT, CDR2 YYEEEE. Trimming took 1 base from V and 8 from J; bases not matched to a gene: 9. The CDR3 runs 15 residues. The CDR3 protein is CASSLWDRSLDTIYF. CDR3 coding DNA: TGTGCCAGCAGCTTGTGGGACAGAAGTTTAGACACCATATATTTT.

This clone was observed once. V is TRBV20-1 and J is TRBJ1-2; D is ambiguous. This CDR3 has 11 amino acids. V was cut by 5 bases and J by 0 bases, with 4 bases left in between. Germline V gene sequence: CDR1 DFQATT, CDR2 SNEGSKA (reference sequence). The CDR3 spells CSALANYGYTF. The CDR3 DNA follows: TGCAGTGCTTTAGCTAACTATGGCTACACCTTC.

The chain carries TRBV18 and TRBJ2-7, with D perhaps being TRBD1 or TRBD2 (6 bases each). Trimming removed 0 bases from V and 3 bases from J, with 12 bases in between. The CDR3 spans 15 residues. Germline-derived CDR1 and CDR2 are KGHSH and LQKENI. The CDR3 DNA follows: TGTGCCAGCTCACCACCAGGGGGGCCATTCTACGAGCAGTACTTC. This encodes CASSPPGGPFYEQYF.

CDR3 DNA sequence: TGTGCCATCAGTGAGGCCGGCCTGGGACAGATAACACCTGATAACTATGGCTACACCTTC. Its translation is CAISEAGLGQITPDNYGYTF. The rearrangement joins TRBV10-3 to TRBJ1-2; 7 bases agree with TRBD1. V shed 2 bases and J 1 base; nucleotides not matched to a gene: 19. The CDR3 length is 20 residues. CDR1 ENHRY and CDR2 SYGVKD come from the germline V gene.

The CDR3 DNA follows: TGTGCCAGCAGTTGGACAGGGGTGACCTATGGCTACACCTTC. Its protein is CASSWTGVTYGYTF. The J gene is TRBJ1-2, the V gene TRBV11-2; 9 nucleotides match TRBD1. Per the germline V gene, CDR1 is SGHAT and CDR2 is FQNNGV. V lost 6 bases to trimming and J lost 4 bases; unmatched junction nucleotides: 6. CDR3 length: 14 residues. Full variable domain (missing parts from reference TRBV11-2 and TRBJ1-2): EAGVAQSPRYKIIEKRQSVAFWCNPISGHATLYWYQQILGQGPKLLIQFQNNGVVDDSQLPKDRFSAERLKGVDSTLKIQPAKLEDSAVYLCASSWTGVTYGYTFGSGTRLTVV.

This clone came up once. This sequence joins TRBV7-8 and TRBJ2-7; no clear D gene. V lost 5 bases and J 3 bases, leaving 8 bases between the germline ends. CDR1 and CDR2 from the germline V gene are SGHVS and FQNEAQ. CDR3 length: 12 residues. The CDR3 DNA sequence: TGTGCCAGCAGCCTTAAGGTCTACGAGCAGTACTTC. Its translation: CASSLKVYEQYF.